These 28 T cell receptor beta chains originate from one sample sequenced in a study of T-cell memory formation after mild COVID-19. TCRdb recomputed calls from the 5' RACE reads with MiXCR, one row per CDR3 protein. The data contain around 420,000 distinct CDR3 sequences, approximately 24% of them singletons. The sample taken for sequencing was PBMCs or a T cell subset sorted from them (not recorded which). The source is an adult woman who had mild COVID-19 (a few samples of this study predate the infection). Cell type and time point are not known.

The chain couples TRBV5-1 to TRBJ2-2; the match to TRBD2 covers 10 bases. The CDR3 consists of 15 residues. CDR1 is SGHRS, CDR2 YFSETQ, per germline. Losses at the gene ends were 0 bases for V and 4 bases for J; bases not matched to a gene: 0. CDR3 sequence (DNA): TGCGCCAGCAGCTTGGAGCGGGAGGGCACCGGGGAGCTGTTTTTT. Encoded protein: CASSLEREGTGELFF.

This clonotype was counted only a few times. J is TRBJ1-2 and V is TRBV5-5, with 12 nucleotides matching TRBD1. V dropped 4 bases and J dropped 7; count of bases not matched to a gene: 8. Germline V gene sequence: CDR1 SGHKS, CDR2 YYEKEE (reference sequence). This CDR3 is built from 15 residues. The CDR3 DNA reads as TGTGCCAGCAGCCGAGCGGGACAGGGGGCCGGTGGCTACACCTTC. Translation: CASSRAGQGAGGYTF.

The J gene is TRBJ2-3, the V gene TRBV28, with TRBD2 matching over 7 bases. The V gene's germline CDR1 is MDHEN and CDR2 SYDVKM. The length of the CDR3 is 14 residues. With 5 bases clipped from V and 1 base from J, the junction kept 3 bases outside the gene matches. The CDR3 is CASSASGRTDTQYF. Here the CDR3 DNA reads TGTGCCAGCAGTGCTAGCGGCCGCACAGATACGCAGTATTTT.

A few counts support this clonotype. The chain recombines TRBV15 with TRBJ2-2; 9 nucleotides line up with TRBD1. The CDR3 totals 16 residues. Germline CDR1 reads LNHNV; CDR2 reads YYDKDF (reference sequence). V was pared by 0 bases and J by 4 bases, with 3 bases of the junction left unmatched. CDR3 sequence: CATSREDRGLTGELFF. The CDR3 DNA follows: TGTGCCACCAGCAGAGAGGACAGGGGACTCACCGGGGAGCTGTTTTTT.

The CDR3 loop reads CASSAVGNEQFF. Here the CDR3 DNA reads TGTGCCAGCAGCGCAGTAGGGAATGAGCAGTTCTTC. The genes are TRBV7-2 and TRBJ2-1; D not resolved. This CDR3 comprises 12 residues. V lost 5 bases to trimming and J lost 7 bases, with 9 bases between them. The V gene's germline CDR1 is SGHTA and CDR2 FQGNSA. The complete variable domain, with remaining parts taken from reference TRBV7-2 and TRBJ2-1, reads GAGVSQSPSNKVTEKGKDVELRCDPISGHTALYWYRQSLGQGLEFLIYFQGNSAPDKSGLPSDRFSAERTGGSVSTLTIQRTQQEDSAVYLCASSAVGNEQFFGPGTRLTVL.

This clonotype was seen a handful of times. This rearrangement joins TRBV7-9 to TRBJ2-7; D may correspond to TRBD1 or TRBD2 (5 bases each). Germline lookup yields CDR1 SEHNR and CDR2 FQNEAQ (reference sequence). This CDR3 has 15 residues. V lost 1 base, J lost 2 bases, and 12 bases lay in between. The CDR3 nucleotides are TGTGCCAGCAGCTTAGACAGGACTCCCCCCTACGAGCAGTACTTC. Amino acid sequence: CASSLDRTPPYEQYF. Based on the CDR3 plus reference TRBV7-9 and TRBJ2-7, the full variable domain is DTGVSQNPRHKITKRGQNVTFRCDPISEHNRLYWYRQTLGQGPEFLTYFQNEAQLEKSRLLSDRFSAERPKGSFSTLEIQRTEQGDSAMYLCASSLDRTPPYEQYFGPGTRLTVT.

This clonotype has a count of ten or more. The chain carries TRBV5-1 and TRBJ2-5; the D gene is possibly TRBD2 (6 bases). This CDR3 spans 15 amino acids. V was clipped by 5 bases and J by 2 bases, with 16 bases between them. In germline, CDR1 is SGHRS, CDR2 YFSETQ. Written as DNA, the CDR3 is TGCGCCAGCAGTTTCTCCGGGACTCCACAAGAGACCCAGTACTTC. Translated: CASSFSGTPQETQYF.

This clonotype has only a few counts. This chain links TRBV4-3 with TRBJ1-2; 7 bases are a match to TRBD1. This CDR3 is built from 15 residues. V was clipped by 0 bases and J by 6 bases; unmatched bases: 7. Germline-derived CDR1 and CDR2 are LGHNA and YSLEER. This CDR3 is CASSQDLSGGNGYTF. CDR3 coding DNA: TGCGCCAGCAGCCAAGACTTGTCAGGGGGAAATGGCTACACCTTC.

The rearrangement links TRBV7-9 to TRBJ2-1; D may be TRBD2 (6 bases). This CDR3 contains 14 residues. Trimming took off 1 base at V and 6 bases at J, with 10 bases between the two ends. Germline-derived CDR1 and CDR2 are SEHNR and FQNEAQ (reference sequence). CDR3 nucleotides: TGTGCCAGCAGCTTAGTTAGCGGTCCCAATGAGCAGTTCTTC. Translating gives CASSLVSGPNEQFF.

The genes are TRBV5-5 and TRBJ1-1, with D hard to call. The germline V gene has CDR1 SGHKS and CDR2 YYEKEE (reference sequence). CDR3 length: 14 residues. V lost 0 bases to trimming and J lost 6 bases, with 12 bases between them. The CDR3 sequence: CASSLDGRCPEAFF. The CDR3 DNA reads TGTGCCAGCAGCTTGGACGGGCGGTGCCCTGAAGCTTTCTTT.

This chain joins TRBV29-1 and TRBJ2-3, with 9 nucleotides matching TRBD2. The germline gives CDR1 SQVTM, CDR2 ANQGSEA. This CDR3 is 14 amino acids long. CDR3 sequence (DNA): TGCACCACGAGGGCTAGCGGGGCCACAGATACGCAGTATTTT. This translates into CTTRASGATDTQYF.

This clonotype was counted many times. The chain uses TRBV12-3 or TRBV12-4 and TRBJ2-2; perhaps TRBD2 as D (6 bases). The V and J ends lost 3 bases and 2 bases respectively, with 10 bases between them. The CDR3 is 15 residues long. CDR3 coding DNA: TGTGCCAGCAGTTTGCGGAGGGCAAACACCGGGGAGCTGTTTTTT. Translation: CASSLRRANTGELFF.

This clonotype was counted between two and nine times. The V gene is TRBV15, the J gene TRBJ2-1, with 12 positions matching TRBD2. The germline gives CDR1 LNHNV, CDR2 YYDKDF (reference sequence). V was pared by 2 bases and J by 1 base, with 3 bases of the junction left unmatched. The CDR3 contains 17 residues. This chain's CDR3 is CATSRRTSGVSYNEQFF. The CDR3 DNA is TGTGCCACCAGCAGAAGGACTAGCGGGGTTTCCTACAATGAGCAGTTCTTC.

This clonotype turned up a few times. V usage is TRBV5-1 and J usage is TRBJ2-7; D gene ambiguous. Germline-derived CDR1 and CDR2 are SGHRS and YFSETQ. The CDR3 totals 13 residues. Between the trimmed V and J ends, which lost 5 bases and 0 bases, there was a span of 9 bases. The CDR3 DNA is TGCGCCAGCAGGGAGTTGAGCTCCTACGAGCAGTACTTC. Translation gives CASRELSSYEQYF.

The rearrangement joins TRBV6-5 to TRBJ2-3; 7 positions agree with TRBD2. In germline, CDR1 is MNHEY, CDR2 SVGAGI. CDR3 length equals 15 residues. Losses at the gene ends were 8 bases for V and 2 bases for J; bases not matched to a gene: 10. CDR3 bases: TGTGCCAGCTCACGCGGGGGACCTGTCACAGATACGCAGTATTTT. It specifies CASSRGGPVTDTQYF.

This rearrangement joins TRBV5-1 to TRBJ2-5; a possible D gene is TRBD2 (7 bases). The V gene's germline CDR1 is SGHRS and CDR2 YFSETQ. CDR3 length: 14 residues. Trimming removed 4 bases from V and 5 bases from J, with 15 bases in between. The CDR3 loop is CASSGGGYGETQYF. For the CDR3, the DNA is TGCGCCAGCAGCGGGGGGGGCTACGGCGAGACCCAGTACTTC.

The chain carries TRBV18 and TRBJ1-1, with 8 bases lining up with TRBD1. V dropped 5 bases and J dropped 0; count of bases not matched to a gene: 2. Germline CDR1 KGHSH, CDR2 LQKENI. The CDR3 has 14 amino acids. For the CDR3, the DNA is TGTGCCAGCTCAACAGGGGGAATGAACACTGAAGCTTTCTTT. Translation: CASSTGGMNTEAFF.

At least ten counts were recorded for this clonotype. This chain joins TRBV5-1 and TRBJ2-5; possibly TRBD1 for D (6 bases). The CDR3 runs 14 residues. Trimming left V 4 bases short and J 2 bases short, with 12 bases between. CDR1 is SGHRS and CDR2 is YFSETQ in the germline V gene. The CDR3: CASSPRTAQETQYF. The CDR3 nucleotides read TGCGCCAGCAGCCCAAGGACAGCACAAGAGACCCAGTACTTC.

CDR3 in amino acids: CASSLTVTGTSGKDTQYF. DNA for the CDR3: TGTGCCAGCAGCTTAACGGTGACAGGGACTAGCGGGAAGGATACGCAGTATTTT. The chain links TRBV7-3 to TRBJ2-3; 13 bases are a match to TRBD2. This CDR3 spans 18 amino acids. Losses at the gene ends were 0 bases for V and 6 bases for J; bases not matched to a gene: 9. CDR1 is SGHTA and CDR2 is FQGTGA in the germline V gene.

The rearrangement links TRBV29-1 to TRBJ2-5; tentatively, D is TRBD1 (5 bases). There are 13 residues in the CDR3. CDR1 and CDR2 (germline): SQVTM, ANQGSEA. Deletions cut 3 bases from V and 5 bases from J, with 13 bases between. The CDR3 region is CSVEAAGWETQYF. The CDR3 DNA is TGCAGCGTTGAGGCGGCAGGGTGGGAGACCCAGTACTTC.

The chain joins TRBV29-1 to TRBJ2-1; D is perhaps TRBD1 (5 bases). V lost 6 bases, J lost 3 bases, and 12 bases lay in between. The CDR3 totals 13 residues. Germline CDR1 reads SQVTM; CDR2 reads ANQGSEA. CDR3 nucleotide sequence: TGCAGCGTAACAGGTTCCTTCTACAATGAGCAGTTCTTC. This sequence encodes CSVTGSFYNEQFF.

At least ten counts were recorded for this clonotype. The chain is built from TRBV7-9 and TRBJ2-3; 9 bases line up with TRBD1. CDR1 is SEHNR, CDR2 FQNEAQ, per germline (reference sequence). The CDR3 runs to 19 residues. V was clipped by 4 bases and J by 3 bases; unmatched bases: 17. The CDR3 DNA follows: TGTGCCAGCAGCTCTAGCTCCATTCCCTTGACAGGGGGAACAGATACGCAGTATTTT. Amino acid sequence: CASSSSSIPLTGGTDTQYF.

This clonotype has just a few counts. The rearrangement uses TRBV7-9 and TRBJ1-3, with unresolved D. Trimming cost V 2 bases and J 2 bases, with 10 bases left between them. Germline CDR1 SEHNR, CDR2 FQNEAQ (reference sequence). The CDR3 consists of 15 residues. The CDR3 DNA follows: TGTGCCAGCAGCTTACTCGGGTCCGCTGGAAACACCATATATTTT. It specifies CASSLLGSAGNTIYF. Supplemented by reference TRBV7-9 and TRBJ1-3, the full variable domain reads DTGVSQNPRHKITKRGQNVTFRCDPISEHNRLYWYRQTLGQGPEFLTYFQNEAQLEKSRLLSDRFSAERPKGSFSTLEIQRTEQGDSAMYLCASSLLGSAGNTIYFGEGSWLTVV.

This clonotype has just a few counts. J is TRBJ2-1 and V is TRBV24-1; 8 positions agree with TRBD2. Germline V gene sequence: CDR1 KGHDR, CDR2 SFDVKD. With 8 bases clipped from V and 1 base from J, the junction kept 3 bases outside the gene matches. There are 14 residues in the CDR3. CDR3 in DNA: TGTGCCACCAAAACTAGCGGATCCTACAATGAGCAGTTCTTC. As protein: CATKTSGSYNEQFF.

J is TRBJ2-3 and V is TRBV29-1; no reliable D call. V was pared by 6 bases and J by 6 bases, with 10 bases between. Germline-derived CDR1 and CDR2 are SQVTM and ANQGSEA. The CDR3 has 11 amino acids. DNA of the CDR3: TGCAGCGTCCTCTTCGGGGATACGCAGTATTTT. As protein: CSVLFGDTQYF.

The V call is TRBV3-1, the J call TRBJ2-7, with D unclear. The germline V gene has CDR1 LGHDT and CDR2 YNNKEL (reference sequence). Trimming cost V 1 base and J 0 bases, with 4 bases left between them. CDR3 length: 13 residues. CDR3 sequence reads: CASSQVSSYEQYF. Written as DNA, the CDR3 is TGTGCCAGCAGCCAAGTCTCCTCCTACGAGCAGTACTTC.

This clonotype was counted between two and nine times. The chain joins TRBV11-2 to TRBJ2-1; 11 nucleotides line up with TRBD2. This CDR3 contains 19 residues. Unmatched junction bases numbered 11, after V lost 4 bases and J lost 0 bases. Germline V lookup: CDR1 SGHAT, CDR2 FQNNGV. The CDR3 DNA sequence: TGTGCCAGCAGCTGGTGGGTTGGGACTAGCGGACGCTCCTACAATGAGCAGTTCTTC. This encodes CASSWWVGTSGRSYNEQFF.

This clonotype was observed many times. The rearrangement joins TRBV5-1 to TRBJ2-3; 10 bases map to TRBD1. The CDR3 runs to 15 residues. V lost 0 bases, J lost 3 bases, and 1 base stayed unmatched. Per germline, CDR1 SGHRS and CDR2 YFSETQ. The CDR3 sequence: CASSLEGQGTDTQYF. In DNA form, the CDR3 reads TGCGCCAGCAGCTTGGAGGGACAGGGGACAGATACGCAGTATTTT.